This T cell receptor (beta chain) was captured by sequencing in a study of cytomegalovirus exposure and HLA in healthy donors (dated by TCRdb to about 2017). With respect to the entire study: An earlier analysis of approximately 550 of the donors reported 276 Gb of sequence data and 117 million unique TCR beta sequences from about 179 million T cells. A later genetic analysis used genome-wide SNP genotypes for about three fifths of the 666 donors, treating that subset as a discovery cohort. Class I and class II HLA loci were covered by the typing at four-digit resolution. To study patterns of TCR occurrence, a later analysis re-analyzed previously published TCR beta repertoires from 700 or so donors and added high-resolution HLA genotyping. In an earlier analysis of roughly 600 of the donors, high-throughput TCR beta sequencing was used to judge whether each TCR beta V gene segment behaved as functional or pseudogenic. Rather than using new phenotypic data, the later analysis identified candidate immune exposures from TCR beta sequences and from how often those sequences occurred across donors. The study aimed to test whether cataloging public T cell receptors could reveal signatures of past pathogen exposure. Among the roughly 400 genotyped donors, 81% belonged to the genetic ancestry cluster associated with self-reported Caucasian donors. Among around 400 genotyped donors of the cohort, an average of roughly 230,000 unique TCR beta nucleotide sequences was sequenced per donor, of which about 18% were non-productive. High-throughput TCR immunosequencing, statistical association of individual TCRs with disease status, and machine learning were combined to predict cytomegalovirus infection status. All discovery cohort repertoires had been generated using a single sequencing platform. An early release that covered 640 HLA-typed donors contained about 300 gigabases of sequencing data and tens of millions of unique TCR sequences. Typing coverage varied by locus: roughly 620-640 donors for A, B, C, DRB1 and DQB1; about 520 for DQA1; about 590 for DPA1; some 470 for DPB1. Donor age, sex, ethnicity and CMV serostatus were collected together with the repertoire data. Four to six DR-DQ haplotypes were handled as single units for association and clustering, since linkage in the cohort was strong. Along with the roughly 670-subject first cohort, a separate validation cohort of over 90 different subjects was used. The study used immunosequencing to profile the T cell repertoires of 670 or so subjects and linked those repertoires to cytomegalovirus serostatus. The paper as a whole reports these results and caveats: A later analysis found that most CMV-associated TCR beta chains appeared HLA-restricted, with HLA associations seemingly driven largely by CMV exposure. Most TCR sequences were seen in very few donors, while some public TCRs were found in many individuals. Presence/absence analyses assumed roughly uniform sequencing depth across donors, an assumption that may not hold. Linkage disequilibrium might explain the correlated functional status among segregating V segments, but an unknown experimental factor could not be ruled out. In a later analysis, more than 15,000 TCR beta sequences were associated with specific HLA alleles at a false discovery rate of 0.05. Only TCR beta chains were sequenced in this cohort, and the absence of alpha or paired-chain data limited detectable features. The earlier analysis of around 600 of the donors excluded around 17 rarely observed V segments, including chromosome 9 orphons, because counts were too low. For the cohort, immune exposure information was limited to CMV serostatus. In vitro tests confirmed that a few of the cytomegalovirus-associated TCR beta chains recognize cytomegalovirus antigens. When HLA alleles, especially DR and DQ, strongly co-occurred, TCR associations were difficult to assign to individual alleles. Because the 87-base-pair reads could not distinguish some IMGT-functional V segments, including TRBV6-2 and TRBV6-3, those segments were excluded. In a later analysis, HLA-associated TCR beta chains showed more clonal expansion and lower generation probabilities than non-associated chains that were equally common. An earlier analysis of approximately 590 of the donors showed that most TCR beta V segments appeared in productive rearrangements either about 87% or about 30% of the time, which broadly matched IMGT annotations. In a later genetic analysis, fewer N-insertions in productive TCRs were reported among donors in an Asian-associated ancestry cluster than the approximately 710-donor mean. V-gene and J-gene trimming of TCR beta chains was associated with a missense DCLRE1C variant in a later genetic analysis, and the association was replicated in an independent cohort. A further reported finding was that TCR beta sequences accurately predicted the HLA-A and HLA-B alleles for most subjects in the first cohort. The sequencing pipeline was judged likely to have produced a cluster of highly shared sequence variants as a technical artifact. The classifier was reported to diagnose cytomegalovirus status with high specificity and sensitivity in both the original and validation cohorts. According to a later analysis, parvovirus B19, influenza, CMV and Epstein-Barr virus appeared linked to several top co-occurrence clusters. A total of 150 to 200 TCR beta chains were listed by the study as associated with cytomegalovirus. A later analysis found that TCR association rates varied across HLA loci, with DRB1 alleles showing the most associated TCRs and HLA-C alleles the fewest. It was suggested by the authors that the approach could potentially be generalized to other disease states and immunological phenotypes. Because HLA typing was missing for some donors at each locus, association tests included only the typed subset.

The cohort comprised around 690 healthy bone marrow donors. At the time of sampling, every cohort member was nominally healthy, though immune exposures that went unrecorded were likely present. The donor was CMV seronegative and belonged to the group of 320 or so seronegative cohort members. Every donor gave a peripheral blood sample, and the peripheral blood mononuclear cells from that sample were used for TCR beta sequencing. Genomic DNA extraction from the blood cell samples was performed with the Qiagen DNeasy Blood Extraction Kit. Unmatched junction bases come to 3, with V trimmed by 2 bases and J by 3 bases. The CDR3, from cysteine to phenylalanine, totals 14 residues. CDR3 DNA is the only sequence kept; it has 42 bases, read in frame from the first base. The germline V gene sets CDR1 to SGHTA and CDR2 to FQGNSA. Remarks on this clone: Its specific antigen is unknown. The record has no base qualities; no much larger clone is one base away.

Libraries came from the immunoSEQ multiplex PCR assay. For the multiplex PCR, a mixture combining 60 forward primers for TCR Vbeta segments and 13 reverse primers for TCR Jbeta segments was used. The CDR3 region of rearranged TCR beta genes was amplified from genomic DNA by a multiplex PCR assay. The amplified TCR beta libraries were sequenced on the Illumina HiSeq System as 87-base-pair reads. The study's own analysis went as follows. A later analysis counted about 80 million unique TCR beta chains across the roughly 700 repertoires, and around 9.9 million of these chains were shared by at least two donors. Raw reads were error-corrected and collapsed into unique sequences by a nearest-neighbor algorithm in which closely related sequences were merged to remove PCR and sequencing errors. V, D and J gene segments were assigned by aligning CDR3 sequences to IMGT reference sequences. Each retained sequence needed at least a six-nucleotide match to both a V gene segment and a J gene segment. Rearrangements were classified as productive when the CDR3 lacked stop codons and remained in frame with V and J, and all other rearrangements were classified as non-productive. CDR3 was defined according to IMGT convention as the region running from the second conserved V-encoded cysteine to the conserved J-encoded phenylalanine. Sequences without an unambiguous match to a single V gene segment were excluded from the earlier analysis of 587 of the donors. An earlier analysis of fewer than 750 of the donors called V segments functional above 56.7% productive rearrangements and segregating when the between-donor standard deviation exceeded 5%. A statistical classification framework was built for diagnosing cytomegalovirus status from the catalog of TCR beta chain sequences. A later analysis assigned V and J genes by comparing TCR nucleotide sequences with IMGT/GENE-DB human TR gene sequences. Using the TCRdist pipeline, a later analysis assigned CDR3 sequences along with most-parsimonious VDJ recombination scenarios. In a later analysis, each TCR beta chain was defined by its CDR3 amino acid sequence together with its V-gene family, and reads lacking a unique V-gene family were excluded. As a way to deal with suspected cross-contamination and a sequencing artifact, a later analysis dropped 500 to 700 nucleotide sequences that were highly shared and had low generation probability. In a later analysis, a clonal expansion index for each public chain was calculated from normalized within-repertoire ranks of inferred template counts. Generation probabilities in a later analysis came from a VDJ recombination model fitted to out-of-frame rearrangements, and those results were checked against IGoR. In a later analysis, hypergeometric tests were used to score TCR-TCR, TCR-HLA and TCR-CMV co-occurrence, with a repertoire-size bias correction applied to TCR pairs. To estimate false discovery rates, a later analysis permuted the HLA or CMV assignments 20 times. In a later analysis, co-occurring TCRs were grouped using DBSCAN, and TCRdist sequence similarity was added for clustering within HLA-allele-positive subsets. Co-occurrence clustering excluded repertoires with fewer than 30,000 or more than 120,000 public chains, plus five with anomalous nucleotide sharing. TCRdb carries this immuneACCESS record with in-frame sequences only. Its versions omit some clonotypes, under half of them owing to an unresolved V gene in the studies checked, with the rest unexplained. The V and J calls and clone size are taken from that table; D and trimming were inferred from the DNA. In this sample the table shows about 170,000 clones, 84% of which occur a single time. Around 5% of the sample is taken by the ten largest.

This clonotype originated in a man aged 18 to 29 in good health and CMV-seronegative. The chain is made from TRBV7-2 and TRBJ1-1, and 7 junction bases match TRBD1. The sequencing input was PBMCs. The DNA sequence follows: TGTGCCAGCAGCTTATACAGGGGCGACACTGAAGCTTTCTTT. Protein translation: CASSLYRGDTEAFF. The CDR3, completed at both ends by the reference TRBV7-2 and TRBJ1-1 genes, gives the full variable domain GAGVSQSPSNKVTEKGKDVELRCDPISGHTALYWYRQSLGQGLEFLIYFQGNSAPDKSGLPSDRFSAERTGGSVSTLTIQRTQQEDSAVYLCASSLYRGDTEAFFGQGTRLTVV.